This passage covers 25 T cell receptor beta chains from one sample sequenced in a study of blood T cell repertoires in COVID-19. Clones were sequenced by immunoSEQ multiplex PCR, and TCRdb holds only the in-frame ones, with some missing. The table has approximately 56,000 clones, around 92% seen once. The specimen sequenced was peripheral blood. The receptors come from a man at least 80 years old with active or convalescent COVID-19.

This rearrangement joins TRBV28 to TRBJ2-1; no clear D gene. This CDR3 is 14 amino acids long. The V end was cut by 3 bases, the J end by 7 bases, with 13 bases between. Germline assignment: CDR1 MDHEN and CDR2 SYDVKM. For the CDR3, the DNA is TGTGCCAGCAGTTTGGCTAGTCTCCTAAATGAGCAGTTCTTC. Its protein is CASSLASLLNEQFF.

This chain joins TRBV3-1 (or the pseudogene TRBV3-2) and TRBJ2-7, with D possibly being TRBD1 (6 bases). V dropped 1 base and J dropped 2 bases, with 15 bases sitting between them. The CDR3 length is 16 residues. The germline CDR1 and CDR2 sequences are LGHDT and YNNKEL (reference sequence). The CDR3 is CASSQAPGQLTYEQYF. CDR3 bases: TGTGCCAGCAGCCAAGCACCCGGACAGTTAACCTACGAGCAGTACTTC.

The V and J genes are TRBV19 and TRBJ1-5; no reliable D call. From germline, CDR1 is LNHDA and CDR2 SQIVND (reference sequence). This CDR3 has 14 residues. V gave up 3 bases and J gave up 2 bases, with 8 bases separating them. CDR3 loop: CASSMAHGNQPQHF. The DNA for the CDR3 is TGTGCCAGTAGTATGGCTCATGGCAATCAGCCCCAGCATTTT. Using reference TRBV19 and TRBJ1-5 for the parts outside the CDR3, the full variable domain is DGGITQSPKYLFRKEGQNVTLSCEQNLNHDAMYWYRQDPGQGLRLIYYSQIVNDFQKGDIAEGYSVSREKKESFPLTVTSAQKNPTAFYLCASSMAHGNQPQHFGDGTRLSIL.

This clone occurred a few times. The J gene is TRBJ2-7, the V gene TRBV5-4; 13 positions agree with TRBD2. Germline CDR1 reads SGHNT; CDR2 reads YYREEE (reference sequence). V shed 4 bases and J 3 bases; nucleotides not matched to a gene: 4. The CDR3 covers 15 residues. CDR3 DNA sequence: TGTGCCAGCAGCCCCGGACTAGCGGGAGTCTACGAGCAGTACTTC. Encoded protein: CASSPGLAGVYEQYF.

This rearrangement joins TRBV30 to TRBJ2-7; 9 bases align to TRBD1. This CDR3 has 15 amino acids. Unmatched junction bases numbered 9, after V lost 4 bases and J lost 2 bases. Germline lookup yields CDR1 GTSNPN and CDR2 SVGIG (reference sequence). The CDR3 region has the DNA TGTGCCTGGATCCCTCGGACAGGGGAGGCCTACGAGCAGTACTTC. Translated: CAWIPRTGEAYEQYF. Supplemented by reference TRBV30 and TRBJ2-7, the full variable domain reads SQTIHQWPATLVQPVGSPLSLECTVEGTSNPNLYWYRQAAGRGLQLLFYSVGIGQISSEVPQNLSASRPQDRQFILSSKKLLLSDSGFYLCAWIPRTGEAYEQYFGPGTRLTVT.

The chain combines TRBV7-2 with TRBJ2-7; TRBD2 agrees at 11 bases. CDR3 length: 15 residues. Losses at the gene ends were 5 bases for V and 10 bases for J; bases not matched to a gene: 13. CDR1 SGHTA and CDR2 FQGNSA come from the germline V gene. For the CDR3, the DNA is TGTGCCAGCAGCCCTACCGGGATAGCGGGAGGGTACCAGTACTTC. It translates to CASSPTGIAGGYQYF.

The chain has TRBV10-3 and TRBJ1-1, with TRBD1 identical over 8 bases. Germline V gene sequence: CDR1 ENHRY, CDR2 SYGVKD. CDR3 length: 13 residues. V lost 6 bases, J lost 3 bases, and 3 bases stayed unmatched. The CDR3 DNA reads as TGTGCCATCAGACAGGGGGGAGACACTGAAGCTTTCTTT. Encoded protein: CAIRQGGDTEAFF.

DNA of the CDR3: TGCGCCAGCAGCCAAGATAATCGTAGGGCGGGACGAATCGGCGATGAGCAGTTCTTC. It codes for CASSQDNRRAGRIGDEQFF. This chain links TRBV4-3 with TRBJ2-1; D may be TRBD2 (6 bases). The CDR3 runs to 19 residues. The germline V and J ends were trimmed by 0 bases and 8 bases, with 26 bases remaining between them. Germline CDR1 reads LGHNA; CDR2 reads YSLEER.

This sequence joins TRBV30 and TRBJ1-4, with D possibly being TRBD1 (5 bases). Trimming removed 0 bases at V and 8 bases at J, with 22 bases between. The CDR3 has 17 residues. Per germline, CDR1 GTSNPN and CDR2 SVGIG (reference sequence). The CDR3 is CAWSVSFQGGVQEKLFF. In DNA, the CDR3 is TGTGCCTGGAGTGTAAGCTTTCAGGGAGGCGTGCAAGAAAAACTGTTTTTT. The whole variable domain, filled in from reference TRBV30 and TRBJ1-4, reads SQTIHQWPATLVQPVGSPLSLECTVEGTSNPNLYWYRQAAGRGLQLLFYSVGIGQISSEVPQNLSASRPQDRQFILSSKKLLLSDSGFYLCAWSVSFQGGVQEKLFFGSGTQLSVL.

J is TRBJ1-1 and V is TRBV5-1; TRBD1 is a possible D gene (5 bases). The CDR3 consists of 15 residues. Germline V CDR1 and CDR2: SGHRS, YFSETQ. V lost 4 bases and J lost 6, with 19 bases in between. The CDR3 loop is CASSRVAGEGAEAFF. CDR3 sequence (DNA): TGCGCCAGCAGCCGGGTGGCGGGGGAGGGTGCTGAAGCTTTCTTT.

Only a few counts were recorded for this clone. The rearrangement links TRBV7-8 to TRBJ1-5, with D unresolved. Trimming removed 5 bases from V and 0 bases from J, with 8 bases in between. The CDR3 is made up of 14 amino acids. From germline, CDR1 is SGHVS and CDR2 FQNEAQ. The CDR3 DNA reads TGTGCCAGCAGCCCGTTTTATAGCAATCAGCCCCAGCATTTT. Translated: CASSPFYSNQPQHF. The full variable domain, in which reference TRBV7-8 and TRBJ1-5 provide the parts outside the CDR3, is GAGVSQSPRYKVAKRGQDVALRCDPISGHVSLFWYQQALGQGPEFLTYFQNEAQLDKSGLPSDRFFAERPEGSVSTLKIQRTQQEDSAVYLCASSPFYSNQPQHFGDGTRLSIL.

The chain recombines TRBV28 with TRBJ2-7, with D tentatively TRBD2 (6 bases). The CDR3 extends over 15 amino acids. Germline CDR1 is MDHEN and CDR2 is SYDVKM. V was trimmed by 6 bases and J by 0 bases, leaving 15 bases between them. The CDR3 sequence: CASSWASVTSYEQYF. The CDR3 nucleotides read TGTGCCAGCAGCTGGGCTAGCGTTACCTCCTACGAGCAGTACTTC.

The chain links TRBV7-8 to TRBJ1-4; 9 bases agree with TRBD1. Germline V gene data show CDR1 as SGHVS and CDR2 as FQNEAQ. The junction had 4 bases not matched to a gene; V was cut back by 3 bases and J by 8 bases. The CDR3 has 14 amino acids. The CDR3 sequence is CASSLTGGGEKLFF. CDR3 DNA: TGTGCCAGCAGCTTGACAGGGGGAGGGGAAAAACTGTTTTTT.

V gene TRBV30 combines with J gene TRBJ1-6; 7 bases are shared with TRBD1. The CDR3 has 15 residues. The ends lost 5 bases at V and 2 bases at J; junction bases unmatched: 6. The germline V gene has CDR1 GTSNPN and CDR2 SVGIG (reference sequence). The CDR3 DNA follows: TGTGCCTGGGCCCCCGGGACAGCCTATAATTCACCCCTCCACTTT. Translation: CAWAPGTAYNSPLHF.

The chain joins TRBV29-1 to TRBJ2-2; 8 bases are shared with TRBD1. CDR3 length: 15 residues. Germline-derived CDR1 and CDR2 are SQVTM and ANQGSEA. The trim removed 4 bases at V and 4 bases at J, leaving 8 bases unmatched. The CDR3 DNA reads TGCAGCGTTGCGACAGGGGTGGCAATCACCGGGGAGCTGTTTTTT. Protein: CSVATGVAITGELFF.

V gene TRBV5-5 combines with J gene TRBJ1-2; TRBD1 might be the D (5 bases). Per germline, CDR1 SGHKS and CDR2 YYEKEE (reference sequence). The CDR3 runs 14 residues. With 0 bases removed from V and 5 bases from J, the gap between germline ends came to 11 bases. The CDR3 nucleotides read TGTGCCAGCAGCTTGGCCGTCAGGGCTTATGGCTACACCTTC. Translating it yields CASSLAVRAYGYTF.

The chain joins TRBV7-9 to TRBJ2-7; 9 nucleotides line up with TRBD2. V shed 1 base and J 12 bases; nucleotides not matched to a gene: 13. CDR3 size: 15 residues. Per the germline V gene, CDR1 is SEHNR and CDR2 is FQNEAQ (reference sequence). CDR3 residues: CASSLVGLAGTSAYF. The CDR3 DNA is TGTGCCAGCAGCTTAGTCGGTCTAGCGGGAACCTCGGCGTACTTC.

This sequence joins TRBV7-9 and TRBJ1-4, with 7 bases matching TRBD1. The CDR3 extends over 15 amino acids. Looked up from germline, CDR1 is SEHNR and CDR2 is FQNEAQ (reference sequence). V was pared by 5 bases and J by 5 bases, with 8 bases of the junction left unmatched. The CDR3 protein is CASSPGDRLNEKLFF. As DNA, the CDR3 is TGTGCCAGCAGCCCTGGGGACAGACTCAATGAAAAACTGTTTTTT. Full variable domain (remainder filled in from reference TRBV7-9 and TRBJ1-4): DTGVSQNPRHKITKRGQNVTFRCDPISEHNRLYWYRQTLGQGPEFLTYFQNEAQLEKSRLLSDRFSAERPKGSFSTLEIQRTEQGDSAMYLCASSPGDRLNEKLFFGSGTQLSVL.

This chain joins TRBV6-1 and TRBJ1-2; D gene unclear. The germline V and J ends were trimmed by 3 bases and 0 bases, with 14 bases remaining between them. CDR1 MNHNS and CDR2 SASEGT come from the germline V gene. CDR3 length: 16 residues. This CDR3 is CASSEAGRPPNYGYTF. In nucleotides, the CDR3 is TGTGCCAGCAGTGAGGCGGGTAGGCCTCCTAACTATGGCTACACCTTC.

The table lists this clone with a few counts. V gene TRBV7-9 combines with J gene TRBJ1-1; 9 bases agree with TRBD1. This CDR3 has 15 amino acids. Germline lookup yields CDR1 SEHNR and CDR2 FQNEAQ (reference sequence). V gave up 6 bases and J gave up 6 bases; unmatched junction bases: 11. CDR3 DNA sequence: TGTGCCAGCAGATTTACCGGGACAGGGCTAGCTGAAGCTTTCTTT. This sequence encodes CASRFTGTGLAEAFF.

The chain has TRBV21-1 and TRBJ2-7; the table's TRBD1 call for D was not verified on the DNA. TRBV21-1 is a pseudogene. This CDR3 spans 16 amino acids. The CDR3 DNA reads as TGTGCCAGCAGCAGCTTGAAAGGGGGTTCACTCTACGAGCAGTACTTC. This gives the protein CASSSLKGGSLYEQYF.

This clone was detected once. The V call is TRBV25-1, the J call TRBJ1-2; 7 bases map to TRBD1. The trim removed 2 bases at V and 4 bases at J, leaving 4 bases unmatched. Germline values: CDR1 MGHDK, CDR2 SYGVNS. The CDR3 is 14 residues long. CDR3 region: CASSEIAGGYGYTF. The CDR3 region has the DNA TGTGCCAGCAGTGAAATCGCAGGGGGCTATGGCTACACCTTC.

V usage is TRBV6-1 and J usage is TRBJ1-4; TRBD1 matches 7 bases. The germline CDR1 and CDR2 sequences are MNHNS and SASEGT. The V and J ends lost 6 bases and 4 bases, in that order; junction bases with no gene match: 5. CDR3 size: 14 residues. CDR3 nucleotide sequence: TGTGCCAGCAGCGCGGGACAGCTTAATGAAAAACTGTTTTTT. Protein: CASSAGQLNEKLFF.

The rearrangement links TRBV28 to TRBJ1-5, with D maybe TRBD1 (5 bases). Trimming left V 6 bases short and J 2 bases short, with 14 bases between. This CDR3 has 15 amino acids. Germline CDR1 is MDHEN and CDR2 is SYDVKM. The CDR3 spells CASSPSGGGNQPQHF. DNA of the CDR3: TGTGCCAGCAGCCCTTCCGGGGGGGGCAATCAGCCCCAGCATTTT.

J is TRBJ2-7 and V is TRBV6-5; 9 bases line up with TRBD1. The CDR3 sequence is 16 residues long. Trimming at V came to 0 bases and at J to 1 base, leaving 4 bases not matched to a gene. Germline assignment: CDR1 MNHEY and CDR2 SVGAGI. The CDR3 DNA reads as TGTGCCAGCAGTTACTCAGGACAGGGGCCATCCTACGAGCAGTACTTC. As protein: CASSYSGQGPSYEQYF.